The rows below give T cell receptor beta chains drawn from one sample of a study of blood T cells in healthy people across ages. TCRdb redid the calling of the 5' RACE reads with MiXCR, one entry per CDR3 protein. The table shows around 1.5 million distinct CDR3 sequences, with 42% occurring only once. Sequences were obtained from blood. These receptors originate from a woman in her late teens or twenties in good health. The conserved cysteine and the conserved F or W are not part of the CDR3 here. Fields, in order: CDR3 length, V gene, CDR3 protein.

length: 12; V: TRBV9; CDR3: ASSVGVDNNEQF
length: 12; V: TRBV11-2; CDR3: ASSLGPGPTEQY
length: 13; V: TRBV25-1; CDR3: ASRFGERTYNEQF
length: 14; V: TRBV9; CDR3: ASSHSGGTSYNEQF
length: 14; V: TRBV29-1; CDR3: SVEGGSGRRMETQY
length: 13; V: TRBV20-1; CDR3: SARVAGLVSYEQY
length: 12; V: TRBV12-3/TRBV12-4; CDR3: ASSEGQYQETQY
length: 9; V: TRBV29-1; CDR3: SVVEGYEQY
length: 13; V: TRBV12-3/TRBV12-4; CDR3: ASSPTGKTYNEQY
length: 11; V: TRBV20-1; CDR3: SARGQGSYEQY
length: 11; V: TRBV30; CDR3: AWSVRGTSGYT
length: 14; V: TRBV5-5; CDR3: ASSLWGTTGLGGYT
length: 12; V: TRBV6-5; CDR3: ASSYGSPQETQY
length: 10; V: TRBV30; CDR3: AWKEGPPEAF
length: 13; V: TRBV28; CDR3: ASRQDVLAKNIQY
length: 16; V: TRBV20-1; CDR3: SAQPTSGRALSTDTQY
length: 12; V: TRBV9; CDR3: ASSVAIGGAKGF
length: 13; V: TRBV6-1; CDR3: ASSEGAPWSYEQY
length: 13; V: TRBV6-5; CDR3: ASSYSRGTNYGYT
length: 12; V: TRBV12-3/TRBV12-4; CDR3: ASSVDRDQETQY
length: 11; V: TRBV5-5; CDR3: ASSTTGAYGYT
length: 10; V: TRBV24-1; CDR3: ATSDSGQPQH
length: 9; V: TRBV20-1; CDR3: SAIHGETQY
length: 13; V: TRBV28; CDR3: ASTNHGGSSYEQY
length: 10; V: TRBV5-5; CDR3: VSSLETYGYT